The T cell receptor beta chain described here comes from a study of beta chain features in type 1 diabetes listed by TCRdb under 2018. As for the study more broadly: Mean age, gender distribution, total cell number and subset yield did not differ between patients and healthy donors. Across all samples, 107,917,701 sorted cells were examined, and cell number per subset correlated strongly with RNA yield. The study compared TCRB repertoires of sorted circulating CD4+ T cell subsets between recently diagnosed type 1 diabetes patients and matched healthy donors. Whereas all 30 or so donors provided naive and central memory subsets, regulatory and stem cell-like memory subsets were isolated from just 8 patients and roughly eight healthy donors. Findings and caveats that apply to the study as a whole: At VDJ recombination sites, type 1 diabetes patients had fewer insertions and more deleted nucleotides, which implies abnormalities in thymic rearrangement. Type 1 diabetes patients showed a moderate but significant shortening of TCRB CDR3 length in all four CD4+ subsets. Naive, central memory and regulatory TCRB repertoires appeared to be more alike among patients than among healthy donors. Because the HLA sub-analyses included only small numbers of individuals, any influence of HLA type on TCRB rearrangement was left unresolved. PCR may preferentially amplify shorter templates, but because patient and control samples were amplified and corrected together, any resulting skew would affect both groups equally. Because cDNA was sequenced instead of genomic DNA, activated cells with high expression could be over-represented, although the groups did not differ in activation or CD3 levels.

According to the germline V gene, CDR1 reads SGDLS and CDR2 reads YYNGEE. The V end loses 4 bases and the J end loses 3 bases, and a stretch of 14 bases separates them. The CDR3 runs 16 residues from the cysteine to the phenylalanine. The retained sequence is limited to the CDR3, 48 bases, with the frame set at the first base. This clone occurred a few times. It lacks a known antigen. Within one base of it there is no much larger clone, and no base qualities were kept. Each donor gave one peripheral blood draw, about 110 mL on average, collected into heparinised tubes. A BD FACSAria II was used to sort naive, central memory, regulatory and stem cell-like memory CD4+ T cells with a panel that included CD45RO, CCR7, CD25, CD127, CD95 and CD27. All sorted populations exceeded 98% purity. PBMCs were separated immediately by Lymphoprep density gradient centrifugation and were stained directly, without being cultured. So that batch effects would be minimized, each experiment stained and sorted samples in pairs, pairing one healthy donor with one patient.

The entire amount of isolated RNA was reverse transcribed using the High Capacity cDNA Reverse Transcription Kit, so the sequenced TCRB transcripts were expressed ones. Deep immunoSEQ sequencing was performed on naive, central memory and regulatory T cell samples, with an average of about 3.6 million total reads per sample. Sorted cells were lysed in RLT buffer and RNA was extracted with DNase-treated RNeasy Micro or Mini kits, depending on cell number. To prevent cross-contamination, each cell subset was processed individually, whereas patient and healthy donor samples were processed jointly. TCRB sequences were amplified from cDNA with the immunoSEQ multiplex PCR, producing 87-bp fragments spanning the CDR3 region. The amplicons were sequenced using the Illumina HiSeq platform. Concerning the study's data processing: PCR bias was computationally corrected using synthetic template baselines, reads within Hamming distance 2 were collapsed, and singletons that could not be merged were discarded. Reads were aligned to IMGT to assign V, D and J genes, CDR3 length, and insertions or deletions at six rearrangement sites. Within each subset, clonotype counts were normalized to the number of sorted cells before true diversity and Gini coefficients were calculated with the tcR R package. Repertoire sharing was quantified using the overlap coefficient calculated on TCRB nucleotide sequences. Out-of-frame TCRB sequences from naive cells were analyzed as a proxy for the pre-selection repertoire. Held by TCRdb, this immuneACCESS table contains in-frame sequences only and omits some clones. Under half of the omission traces to an unresolved V gene where checked; the cause of the rest is unknown. Clonal size and the V and J genes are those of that table, whereas D and trimming came from the DNA. For this sample the table gives about 650,000 clones, of which around 11% were detected only once. 0.095% to 0.15% of the sample lies in the top ten.

The rearrangement joined TRBV9 to TRBJ1-6; D gene: possibly TRBD1, on 6 matching bases. The receptor comes from a man between 25 and 39 years old with type 1 diabetes. Sequenced input: naive CD4+ T cells from blood. This specimen's cell subset or site label, interpreted: true naive CD4+ T cells. The sequence in DNA is TGTGCCAGCAGCCAAAATGGGGGCATCTATAATTCACCCCTCCACTTT. Translated, this gives CASSQNGGIYNSPLHF.